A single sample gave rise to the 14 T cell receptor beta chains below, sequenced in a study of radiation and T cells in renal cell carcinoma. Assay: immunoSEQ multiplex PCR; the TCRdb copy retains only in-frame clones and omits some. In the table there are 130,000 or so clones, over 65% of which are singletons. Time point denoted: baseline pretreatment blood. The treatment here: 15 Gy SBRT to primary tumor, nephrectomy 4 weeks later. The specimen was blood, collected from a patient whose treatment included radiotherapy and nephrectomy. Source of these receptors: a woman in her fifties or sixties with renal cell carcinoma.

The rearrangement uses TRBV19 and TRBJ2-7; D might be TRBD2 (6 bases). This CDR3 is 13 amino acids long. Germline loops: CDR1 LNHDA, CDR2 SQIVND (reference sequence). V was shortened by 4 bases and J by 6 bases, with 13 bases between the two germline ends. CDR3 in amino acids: CASSTGATGEQYF. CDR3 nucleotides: TGTGCCAGTAGTACGGGAGCGACGGGCGAGCAGTACTTC. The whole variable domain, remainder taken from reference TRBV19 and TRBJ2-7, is DGGITQSPKYLFRKEGQNVTLSCEQNLNHDAMYWYRQDPGQGLRLIYYSQIVNDFQKGDIAEGYSVSREKKESFPLTVTSAQKNPTAFYLCASSTGATGEQYFGPGTRLTVT.

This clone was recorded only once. CDR3 sequence (DNA): TGTGCCAGCCTCGGCGGGGTCTCTGGAAACACCATATATTTT. As protein: CASLGGVSGNTIYF. V usage is TRBV6-5 and J usage is TRBJ1-3; D is uncertain. Looked up from germline, CDR1 is MNHEY and CDR2 is SVGAGI. The CDR3 has 14 amino acids. The V end lost 8 bases, the J end lost 0 bases, and 11 bases lay between the germline ends.

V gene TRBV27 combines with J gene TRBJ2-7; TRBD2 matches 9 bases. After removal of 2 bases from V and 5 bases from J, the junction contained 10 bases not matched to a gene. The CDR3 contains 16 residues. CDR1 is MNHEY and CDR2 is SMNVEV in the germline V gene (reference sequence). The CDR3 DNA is TGTGCCAGCAGTTTAAGGGGCGCTAGCGGGATTGACGAGCAGTACTTC. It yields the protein CASSLRGASGIDEQYF.

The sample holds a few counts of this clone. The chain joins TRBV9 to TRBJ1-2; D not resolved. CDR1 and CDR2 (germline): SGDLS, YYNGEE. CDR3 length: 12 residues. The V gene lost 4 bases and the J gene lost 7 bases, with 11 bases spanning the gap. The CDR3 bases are TGTGCCAGCAGCTCCTTGGTGGGTGGCTACACCTTC. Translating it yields CASSSLVGGYTF.

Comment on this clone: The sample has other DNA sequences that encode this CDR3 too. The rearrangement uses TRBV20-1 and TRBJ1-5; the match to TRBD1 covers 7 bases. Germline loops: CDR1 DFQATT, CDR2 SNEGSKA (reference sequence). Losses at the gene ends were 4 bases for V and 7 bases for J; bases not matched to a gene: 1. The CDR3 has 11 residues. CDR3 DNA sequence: TGCAGTGCTACAGGGGGACAGCCCCAGCATTTT. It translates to CSATGGQPQHF.

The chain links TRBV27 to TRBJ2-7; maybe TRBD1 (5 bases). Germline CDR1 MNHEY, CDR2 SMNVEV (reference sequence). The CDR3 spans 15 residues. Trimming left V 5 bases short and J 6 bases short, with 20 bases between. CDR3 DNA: TGTGCCAGCAGTCCCCCCCACAGGCCCGTAATCGAGCAGTACTTC. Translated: CASSPPHRPVIEQYF.

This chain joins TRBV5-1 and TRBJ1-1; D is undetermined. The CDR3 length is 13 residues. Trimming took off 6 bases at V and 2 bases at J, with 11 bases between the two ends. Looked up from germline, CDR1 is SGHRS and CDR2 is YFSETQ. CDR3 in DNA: TGCGCCAGCACCTGGGGTTTCAACACTGAAGCTTTCTTT. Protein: CASTWGFNTEAFF.

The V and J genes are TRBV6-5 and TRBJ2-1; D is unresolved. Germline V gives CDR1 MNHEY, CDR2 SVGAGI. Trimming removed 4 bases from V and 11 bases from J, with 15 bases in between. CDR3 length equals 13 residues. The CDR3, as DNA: TGTGCCAGCAGTTCACGGTCCCAGCCTAAGCAGTTCTTC. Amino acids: CASSSRSQPKQFF.

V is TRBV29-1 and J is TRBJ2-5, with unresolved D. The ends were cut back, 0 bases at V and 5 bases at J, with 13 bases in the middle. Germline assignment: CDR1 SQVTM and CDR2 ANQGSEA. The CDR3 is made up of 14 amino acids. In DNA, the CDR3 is TGCAGCGTTGAAGACGTCGGACCGGCGGAGACCCAGTACTTC. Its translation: CSVEDVGPAETQYF.

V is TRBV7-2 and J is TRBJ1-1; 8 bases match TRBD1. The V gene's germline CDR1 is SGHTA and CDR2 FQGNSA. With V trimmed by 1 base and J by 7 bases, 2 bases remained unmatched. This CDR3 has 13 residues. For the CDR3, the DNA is TGTGCCAGCAGCTTAGTCGGACAGGGTGAAGCTTTCTTT. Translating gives CASSLVGQGEAFF.

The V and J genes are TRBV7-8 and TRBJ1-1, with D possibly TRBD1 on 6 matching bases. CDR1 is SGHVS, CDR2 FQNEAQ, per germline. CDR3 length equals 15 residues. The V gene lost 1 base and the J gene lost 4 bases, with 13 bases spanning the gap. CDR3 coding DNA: TGTGCCAGCAGCTTAGAGAGGGGGGCGGTCACTGAAGCTTTCTTT. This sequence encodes CASSLERGAVTEAFF.

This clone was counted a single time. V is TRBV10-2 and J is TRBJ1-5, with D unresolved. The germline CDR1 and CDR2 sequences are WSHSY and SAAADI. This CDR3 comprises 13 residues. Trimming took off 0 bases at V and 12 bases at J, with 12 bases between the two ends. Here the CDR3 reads CASSESPASRQHF. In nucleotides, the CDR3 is TGCGCCAGCAGTGAGTCGCCGGCGTCGCGCCAGCATTTT.

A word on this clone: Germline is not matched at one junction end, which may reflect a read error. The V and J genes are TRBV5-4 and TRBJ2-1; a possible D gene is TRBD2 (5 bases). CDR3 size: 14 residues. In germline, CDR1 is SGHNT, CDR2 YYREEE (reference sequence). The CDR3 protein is CASQRESSYNEQFF. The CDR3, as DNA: TGCGCCAGCCAAAGGGAGAGCTCCTACAATGAGCAGTTCTTC.

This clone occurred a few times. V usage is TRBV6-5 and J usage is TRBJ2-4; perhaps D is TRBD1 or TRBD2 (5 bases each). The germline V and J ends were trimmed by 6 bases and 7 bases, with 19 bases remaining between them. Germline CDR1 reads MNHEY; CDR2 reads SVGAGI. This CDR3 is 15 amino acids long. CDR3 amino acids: CASSTRDARRNIQYF. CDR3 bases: TGTGCCAGCAGCACCCGGGACGCCCGGAGGAACATTCAGTACTTC.